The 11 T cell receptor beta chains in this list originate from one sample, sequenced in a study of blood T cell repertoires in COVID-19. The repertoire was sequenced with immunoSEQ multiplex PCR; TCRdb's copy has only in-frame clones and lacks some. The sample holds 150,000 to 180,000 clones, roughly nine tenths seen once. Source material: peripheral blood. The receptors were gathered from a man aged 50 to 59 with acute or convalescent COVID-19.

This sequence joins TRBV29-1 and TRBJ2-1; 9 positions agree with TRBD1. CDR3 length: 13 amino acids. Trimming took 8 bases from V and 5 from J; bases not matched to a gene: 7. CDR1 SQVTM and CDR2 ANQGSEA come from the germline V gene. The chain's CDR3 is CSLGDRVNNEQFF. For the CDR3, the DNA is TGCAGCCTCGGGGACAGGGTCAACAATGAGCAGTTCTTC.

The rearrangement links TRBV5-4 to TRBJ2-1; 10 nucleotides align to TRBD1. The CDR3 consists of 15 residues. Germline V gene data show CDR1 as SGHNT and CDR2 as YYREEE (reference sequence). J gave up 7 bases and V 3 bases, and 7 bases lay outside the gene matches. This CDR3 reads CASSSTGGAGNEQFF. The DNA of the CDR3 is TGTGCCAGCAGCTCGACAGGGGGCGCGGGTAATGAGCAGTTCTTC.

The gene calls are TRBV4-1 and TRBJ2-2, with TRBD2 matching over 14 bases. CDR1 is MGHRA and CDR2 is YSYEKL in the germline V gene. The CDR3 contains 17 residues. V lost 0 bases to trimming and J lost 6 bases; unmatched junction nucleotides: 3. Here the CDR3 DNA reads TGCGCCAGCAGCCAAGAGGGACTAGCGGGAGTGGCCGGGGAGCTGTTTTTT. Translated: CASSQEGLAGVAGELFF.

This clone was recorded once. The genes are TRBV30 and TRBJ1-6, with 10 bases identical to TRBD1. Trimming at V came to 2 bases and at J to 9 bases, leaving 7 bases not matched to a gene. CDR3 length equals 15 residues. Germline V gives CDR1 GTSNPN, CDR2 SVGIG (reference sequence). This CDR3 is CAWSTGQGRSSPLHF. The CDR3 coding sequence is TGTGCCTGGAGTACGGGACAGGGGCGTAGTTCACCCCTCCACTTT.

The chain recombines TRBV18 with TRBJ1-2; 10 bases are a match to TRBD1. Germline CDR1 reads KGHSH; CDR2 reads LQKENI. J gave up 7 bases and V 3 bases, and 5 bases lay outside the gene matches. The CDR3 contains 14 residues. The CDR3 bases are TGTGCCAGCTCACCCCCCGGGACAGGGGTTGGCTACACCTTC. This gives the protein CASSPPGTGVGYTF.

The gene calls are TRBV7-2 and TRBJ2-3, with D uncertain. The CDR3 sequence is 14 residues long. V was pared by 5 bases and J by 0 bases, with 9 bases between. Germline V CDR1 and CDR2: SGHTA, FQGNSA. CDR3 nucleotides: TGTGCCAGCAGCGTTAGGAGAAGCACAGATACGCAGTATTTT. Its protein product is CASSVRRSTDTQYF. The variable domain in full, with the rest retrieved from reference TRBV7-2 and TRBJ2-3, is GAGVSQSPSNKVTEKGKDVELRCDPISGHTALYWYRQSLGQGLEFLIYFQGNSAPDKSGLPSDRFSAERTGGSVSTLTIQRTQQEDSAVYLCASSVRRSTDTQYFGPGTRLTVL.

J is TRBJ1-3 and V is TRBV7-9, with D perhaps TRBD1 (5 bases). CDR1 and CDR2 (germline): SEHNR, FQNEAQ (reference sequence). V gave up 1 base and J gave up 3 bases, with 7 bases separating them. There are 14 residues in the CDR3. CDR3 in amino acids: CASSLDRLGNTIYF. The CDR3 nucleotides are TGTGCCAGCAGCTTAGACAGGCTTGGAAACACCATATATTTT.

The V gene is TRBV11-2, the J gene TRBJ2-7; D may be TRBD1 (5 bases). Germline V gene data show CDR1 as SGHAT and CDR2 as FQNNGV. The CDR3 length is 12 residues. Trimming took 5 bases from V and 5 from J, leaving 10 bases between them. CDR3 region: CASSPRGNEQYF. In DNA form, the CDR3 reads TGTGCCAGCAGCCCAAGGGGCAACGAGCAGTACTTC.

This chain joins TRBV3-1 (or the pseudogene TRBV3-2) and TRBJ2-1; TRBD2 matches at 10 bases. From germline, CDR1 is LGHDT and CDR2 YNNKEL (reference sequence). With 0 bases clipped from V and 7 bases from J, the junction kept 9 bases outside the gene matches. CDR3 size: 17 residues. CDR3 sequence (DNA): TGTGCCAGCAGCCAAGATGGGAAGCGGGGGGGCCGGAATGAGCAGTTCTTC. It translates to CASSQDGKRGGRNEQFF.

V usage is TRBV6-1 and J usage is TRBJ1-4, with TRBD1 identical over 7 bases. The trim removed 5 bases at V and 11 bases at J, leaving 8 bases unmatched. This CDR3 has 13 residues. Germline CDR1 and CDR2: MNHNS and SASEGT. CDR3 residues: CASSPPTGEKLFF. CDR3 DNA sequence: TGTGCCAGCAGTCCGCCAACAGGGGAGAAACTGTTTTTT.

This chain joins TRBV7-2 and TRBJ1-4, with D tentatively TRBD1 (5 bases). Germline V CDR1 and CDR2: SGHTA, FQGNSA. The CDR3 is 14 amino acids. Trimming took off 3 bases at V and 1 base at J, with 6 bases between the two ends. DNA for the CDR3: TGTGCCAGCAGCTTTAGGGGAACTAATGAAAAACTGTTTTTT. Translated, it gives CASSFRGTNEKLFF.